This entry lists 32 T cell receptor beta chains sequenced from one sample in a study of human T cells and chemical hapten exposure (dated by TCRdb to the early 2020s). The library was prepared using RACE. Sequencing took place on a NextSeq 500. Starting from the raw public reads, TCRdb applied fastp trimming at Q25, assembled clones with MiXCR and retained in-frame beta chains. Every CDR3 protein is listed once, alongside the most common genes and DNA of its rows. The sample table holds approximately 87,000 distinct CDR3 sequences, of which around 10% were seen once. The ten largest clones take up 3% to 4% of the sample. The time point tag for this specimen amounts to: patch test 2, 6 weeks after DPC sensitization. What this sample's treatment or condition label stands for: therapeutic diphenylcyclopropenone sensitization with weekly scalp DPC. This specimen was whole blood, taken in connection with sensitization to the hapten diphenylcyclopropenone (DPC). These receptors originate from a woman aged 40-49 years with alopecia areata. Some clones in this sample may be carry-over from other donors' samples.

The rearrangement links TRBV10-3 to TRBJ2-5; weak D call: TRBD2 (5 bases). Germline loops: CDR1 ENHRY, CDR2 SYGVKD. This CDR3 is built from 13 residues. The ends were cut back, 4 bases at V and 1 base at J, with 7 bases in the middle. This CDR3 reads CAISGGGQETQYF. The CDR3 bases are TGTGCCATCAGTGGAGGAGGCCAAGAGACCCAGTACTTC.

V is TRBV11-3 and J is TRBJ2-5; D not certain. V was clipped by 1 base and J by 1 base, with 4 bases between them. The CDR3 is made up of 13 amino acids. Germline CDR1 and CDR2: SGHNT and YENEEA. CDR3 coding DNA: TGTGCCAGCAGCTTAGCCAGCCAAGAGACCCAGTACTTC. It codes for CASSLASQETQYF.

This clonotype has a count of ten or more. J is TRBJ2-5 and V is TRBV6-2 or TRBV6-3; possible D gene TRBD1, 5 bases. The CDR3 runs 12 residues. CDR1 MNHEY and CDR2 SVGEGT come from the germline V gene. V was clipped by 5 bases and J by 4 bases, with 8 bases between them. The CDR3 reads CASSRQLETQYF. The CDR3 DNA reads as TGTGCCAGCAGTAGACAGCTAGAGACCCAGTACTTC.

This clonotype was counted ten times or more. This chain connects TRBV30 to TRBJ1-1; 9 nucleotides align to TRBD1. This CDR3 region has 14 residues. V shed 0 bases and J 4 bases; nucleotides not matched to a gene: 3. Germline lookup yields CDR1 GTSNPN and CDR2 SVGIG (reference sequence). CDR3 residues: CAWSVEDRGTEAFF. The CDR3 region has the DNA TGTGCCTGGAGTGTTGAGGACAGGGGCACTGAAGCTTTCTTT.

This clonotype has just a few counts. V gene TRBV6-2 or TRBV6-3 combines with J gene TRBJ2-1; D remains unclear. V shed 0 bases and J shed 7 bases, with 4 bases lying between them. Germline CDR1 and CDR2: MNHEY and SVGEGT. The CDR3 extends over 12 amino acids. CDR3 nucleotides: TGTGCCAGCAGTTACTCTCAGAATGAGCAGTTCTTC. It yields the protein CASSYSQNEQFF.

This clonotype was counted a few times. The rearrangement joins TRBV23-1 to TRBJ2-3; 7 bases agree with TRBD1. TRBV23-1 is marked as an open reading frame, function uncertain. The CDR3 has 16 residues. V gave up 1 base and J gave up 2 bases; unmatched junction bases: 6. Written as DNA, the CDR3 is TGCGCCAGCAGTCAATACCCGGACAGGAACACAGATACGCAGTATTTT. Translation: CASSQYPDRNTDTQYF.

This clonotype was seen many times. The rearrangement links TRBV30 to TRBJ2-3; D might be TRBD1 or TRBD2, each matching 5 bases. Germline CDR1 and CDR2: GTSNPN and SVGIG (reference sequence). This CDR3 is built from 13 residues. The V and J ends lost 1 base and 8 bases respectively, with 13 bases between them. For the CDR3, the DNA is TGTGCCTGGAGTGGGATTGGGGGAGCTACGCAGTATTTT. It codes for CAWSGIGGATQYF.

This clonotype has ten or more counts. The DNA of the CDR3 is TGTGCCAGCAGCAGGGGACAGGGGGTGGCCCAGACCCAGTACTTC. It yields the protein CASSRGQGVAQTQYF. This sequence joins TRBV7-9 and TRBJ2-5, with 11 bases matching TRBD1. The CDR3 has 15 residues. Per the germline V gene, CDR1 is SEHNR and CDR2 is FQNEAQ (reference sequence). J was trimmed by 6 bases and V by 5 bases; bases with no gene match: 8. The whole variable domain, filled in from reference TRBV7-9 and TRBJ2-5, reads DTGVSQNPRHKITKRGQNVTFRCDPISEHNRLYWYRQTLGQGPEFLTYFQNEAQLEKSRLLSDRFSAERPKGSFSTLEIQRTEQGDSAMYLCASSRGQGVAQTQYFGPGTRLLVL.

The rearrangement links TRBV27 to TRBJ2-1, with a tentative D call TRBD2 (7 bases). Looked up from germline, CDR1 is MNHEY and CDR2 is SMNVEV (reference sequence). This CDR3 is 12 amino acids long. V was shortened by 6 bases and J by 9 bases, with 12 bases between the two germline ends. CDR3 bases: TGTGCCAGCAGCCTAGGGGGGGCTGAGCAGTTCTTC. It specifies CASSLGGAEQFF.

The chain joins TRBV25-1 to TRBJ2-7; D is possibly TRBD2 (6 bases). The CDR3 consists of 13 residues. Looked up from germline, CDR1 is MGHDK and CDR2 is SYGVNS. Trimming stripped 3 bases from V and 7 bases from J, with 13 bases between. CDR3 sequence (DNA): TGTGCCAGCAGTGATTTGGCCGGGAGTGAGCAGTACTTC. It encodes CASSDLAGSEQYF.

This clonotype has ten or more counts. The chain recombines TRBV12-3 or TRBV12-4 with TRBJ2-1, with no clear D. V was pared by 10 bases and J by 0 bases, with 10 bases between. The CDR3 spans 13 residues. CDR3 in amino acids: CANSISSYNEQFF. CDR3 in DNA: TGTGCCAACTCGATAAGCTCCTACAATGAGCAGTTCTTC.

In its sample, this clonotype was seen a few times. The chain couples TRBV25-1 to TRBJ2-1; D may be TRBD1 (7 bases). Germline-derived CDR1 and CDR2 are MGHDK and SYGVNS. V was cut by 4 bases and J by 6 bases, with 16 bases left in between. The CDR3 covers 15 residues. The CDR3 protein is CASSGGDSPGNEQFF. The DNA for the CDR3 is TGTGCCAGCAGTGGGGGGGACAGCCCAGGCAATGAGCAGTTCTTC.

In DNA form, the CDR3 reads TGTGCCAGCAGCTACGAGACCGGGACATCAGGCGGGGAGCTGTTTTTT. Translation gives CASSYETGTSGGELFF. The chain is built from TRBV6-2 or TRBV6-3 and TRBJ2-2; D possibly corresponds to TRBD1 (6 bases). Germline V lookup: CDR1 MNHEY, CDR2 SVGEGT. Trimming shortened V by 6 bases and J by 7 bases, and 21 bases separated the two germline ends. This CDR3 is built from 16 residues.

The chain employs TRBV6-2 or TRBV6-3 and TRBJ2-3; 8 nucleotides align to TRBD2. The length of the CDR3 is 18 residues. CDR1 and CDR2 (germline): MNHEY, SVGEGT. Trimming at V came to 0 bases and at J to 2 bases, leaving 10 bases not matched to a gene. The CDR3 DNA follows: TGTGCCAGCAGTTACTCTTCGAGGACTAGCAGCCTCACAGATACGCAGTATTTT. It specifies CASSYSSRTSSLTDTQYF.

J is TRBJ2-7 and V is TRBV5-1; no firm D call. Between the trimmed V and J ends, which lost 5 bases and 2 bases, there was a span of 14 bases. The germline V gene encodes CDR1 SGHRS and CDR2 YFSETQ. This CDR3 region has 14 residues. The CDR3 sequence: CASRETLPPYEQYF. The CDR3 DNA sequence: TGCGCCAGCAGGGAAACGCTGCCACCCTACGAGCAGTACTTC.

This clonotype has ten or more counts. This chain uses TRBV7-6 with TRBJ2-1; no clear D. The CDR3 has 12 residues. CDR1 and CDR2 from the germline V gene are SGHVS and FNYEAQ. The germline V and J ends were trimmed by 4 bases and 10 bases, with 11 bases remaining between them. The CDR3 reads CASSSPELEQFF. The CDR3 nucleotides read TGTGCCAGCAGCTCTCCCGAGCTGGAGCAGTTCTTC.

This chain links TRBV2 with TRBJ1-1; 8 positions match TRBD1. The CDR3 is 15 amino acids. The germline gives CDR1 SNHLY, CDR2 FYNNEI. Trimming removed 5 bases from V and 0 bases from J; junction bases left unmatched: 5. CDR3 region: CASSTRGQLNTEAFF. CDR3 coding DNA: TGTGCCAGCAGTACCAGGGGGCAGTTGAACACTGAAGCTTTCTTT.

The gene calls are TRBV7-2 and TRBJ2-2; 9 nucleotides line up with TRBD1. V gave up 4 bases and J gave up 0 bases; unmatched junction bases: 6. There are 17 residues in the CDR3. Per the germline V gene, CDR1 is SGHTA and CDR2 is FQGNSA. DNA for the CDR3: TGTGCCAGCAGCTCCCGGACAGGGGCCGCGAACACCGGGGAGCTGTTTTTT. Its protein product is CASSSRTGAANTGELFF.

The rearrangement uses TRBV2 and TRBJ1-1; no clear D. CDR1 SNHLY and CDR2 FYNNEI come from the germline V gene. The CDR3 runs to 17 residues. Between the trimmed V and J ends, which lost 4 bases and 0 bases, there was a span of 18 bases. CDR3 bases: TGTGCCAGCAGTGCAAGGGAGGCAGCGTTTATGAACACTGAAGCTTTCTTT. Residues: CASSAREAAFMNTEAFF.

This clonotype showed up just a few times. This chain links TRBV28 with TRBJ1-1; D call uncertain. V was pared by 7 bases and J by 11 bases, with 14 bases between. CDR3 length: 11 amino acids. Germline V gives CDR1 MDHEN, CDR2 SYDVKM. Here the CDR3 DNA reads TGTGCCAGCACTTTCCTTCTCGTCGCTTTCTTT. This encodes CASTFLLVAFF.

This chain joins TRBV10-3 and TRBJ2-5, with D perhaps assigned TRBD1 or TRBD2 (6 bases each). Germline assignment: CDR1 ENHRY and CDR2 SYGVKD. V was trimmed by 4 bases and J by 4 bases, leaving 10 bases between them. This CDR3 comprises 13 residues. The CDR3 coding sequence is TGTGCCATCAGTGCGGGGGCCGGAGAGACCCAGTACTTC. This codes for CAISAGAGETQYF.

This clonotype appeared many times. The CDR3 nucleotides are TGTGCCAGCAGCTTGGACAGACAAACGCAGTATTTT. Translation: CASSLDRQTQYF. The chain joins TRBV5-4 to TRBJ2-3; D is unclear. The CDR3 is 12 amino acids. The V and J ends lost 0 bases and 9 bases respectively, with 8 bases between them. From germline, CDR1 is SGHNT and CDR2 YYREEE (reference sequence).

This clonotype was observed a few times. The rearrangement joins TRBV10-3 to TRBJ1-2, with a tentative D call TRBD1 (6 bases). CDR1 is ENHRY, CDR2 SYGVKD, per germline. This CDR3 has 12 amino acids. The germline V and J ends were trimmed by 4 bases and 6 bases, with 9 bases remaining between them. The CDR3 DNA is TGTGCCATCAGTGCCAGGGGCGATGGCTACACCTTC. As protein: CAISARGDGYTF.

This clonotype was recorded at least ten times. CDR3 nucleotides: TGTGCCAGCAGCTTCGAGAGGTACAATGAGCAGTTCTTC. As protein: CASSFERYNEQFF. This sequence joins TRBV7-9 and TRBJ2-1; unclear D gene. This CDR3 contains 13 residues. Germline CDR1 reads SEHNR; CDR2 reads FQNEAQ (reference sequence). The V and J ends lost 3 bases and 4 bases respectively, with 7 bases between them.

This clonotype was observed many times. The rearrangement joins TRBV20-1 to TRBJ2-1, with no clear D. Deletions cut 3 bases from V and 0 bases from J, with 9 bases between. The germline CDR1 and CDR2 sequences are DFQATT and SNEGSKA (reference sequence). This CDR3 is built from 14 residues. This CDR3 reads CSARRVSSYNEQFF. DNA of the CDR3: TGCAGTGCTAGGAGAGTTAGCTCCTACAATGAGCAGTTCTTC.

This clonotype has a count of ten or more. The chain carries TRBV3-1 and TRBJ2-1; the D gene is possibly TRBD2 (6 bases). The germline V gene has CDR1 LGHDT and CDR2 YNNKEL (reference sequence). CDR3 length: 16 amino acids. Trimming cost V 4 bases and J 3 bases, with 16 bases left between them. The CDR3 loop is CASSPHLGGIYNEQFF. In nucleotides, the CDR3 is TGTGCCAGCAGCCCCCACCTCGGGGGAATCTACAATGAGCAGTTCTTC.

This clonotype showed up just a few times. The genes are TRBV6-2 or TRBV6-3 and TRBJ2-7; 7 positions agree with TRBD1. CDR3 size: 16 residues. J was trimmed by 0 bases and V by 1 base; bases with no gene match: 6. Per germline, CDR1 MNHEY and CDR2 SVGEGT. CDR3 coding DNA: TGTGCCAGCAGTTACTGGAACAGGGGCGGCTCCTACGAGCAGTACTTC. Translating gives CASSYWNRGGSYEQYF.

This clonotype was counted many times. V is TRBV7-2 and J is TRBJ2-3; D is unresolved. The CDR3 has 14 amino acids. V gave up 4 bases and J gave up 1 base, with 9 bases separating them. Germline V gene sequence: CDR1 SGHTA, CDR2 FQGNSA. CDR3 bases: TGTGCCAGCAGCTCACGCATGGGCACAGATACGCAGTATTTT. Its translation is CASSSRMGTDTQYF.

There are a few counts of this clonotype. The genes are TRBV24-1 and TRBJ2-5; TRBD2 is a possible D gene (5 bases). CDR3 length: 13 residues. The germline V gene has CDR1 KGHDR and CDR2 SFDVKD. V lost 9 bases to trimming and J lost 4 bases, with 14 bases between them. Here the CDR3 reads CATARGSSETQYF. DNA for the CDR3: TGTGCCACCGCAAGAGGGTCGTCAGAGACCCAGTACTTC.

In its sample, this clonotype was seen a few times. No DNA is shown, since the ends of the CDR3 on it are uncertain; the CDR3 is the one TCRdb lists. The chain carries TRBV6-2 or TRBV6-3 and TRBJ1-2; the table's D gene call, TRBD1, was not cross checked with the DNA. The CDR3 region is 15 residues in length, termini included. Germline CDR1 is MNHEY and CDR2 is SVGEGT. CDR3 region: CASSSSARGAYGYTF.

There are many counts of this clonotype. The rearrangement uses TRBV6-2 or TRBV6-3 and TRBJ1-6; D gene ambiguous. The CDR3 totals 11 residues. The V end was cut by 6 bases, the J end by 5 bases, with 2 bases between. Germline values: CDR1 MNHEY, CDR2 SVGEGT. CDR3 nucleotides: TGTGCCAGCAGCGATAATTCACCCCTCCACTTT. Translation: CASSDNSPLHF.

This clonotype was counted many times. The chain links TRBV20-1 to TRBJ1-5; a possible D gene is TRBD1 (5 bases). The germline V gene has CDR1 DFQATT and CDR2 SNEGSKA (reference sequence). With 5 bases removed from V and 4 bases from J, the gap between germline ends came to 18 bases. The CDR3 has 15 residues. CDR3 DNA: TGCAGTGCTGGGGACCCCGGAAAAGGGAATCAGCCCCAGCATTTT. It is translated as CSAGDPGKGNQPQHF.